The present TCR beta chain was sequenced within a study of glioma-infiltrating T cells after dendritic cell vaccination. Germline loops: CDR1 SGDLS, CDR2 YYNGEE. CDR3 length equals 16 residues. Trimming at V came to 1 base and at J to 2 bases, leaving 4 bases not matched to a gene. Time point denoted: after dendritic cell vaccination, including at tumor progression/relapse. Assay: immunoSEQ multiplex PCR; the TCRdb copy retains only in-frame clones and omits some. The repertoire holds 100,000 or so clones, around 87% seen once, with over 2.5% in the top ten. V is TRBV9 and J is TRBJ2-1, with TRBD2 matching 9 bases. Here the sequenced sample was blood, taken after dendritic cell vaccination. The TCR was taken from a human donor with glioblastoma. The chain's CDR3 is CASSVRGRDTYNEQFF. DNA for the CDR3: TGTGCCAGCAGCGTACGCGGGAGGGACACCTACAATGAGCAGTTCTTC.